The 27 T cell receptor beta chains below come from one sample, sequenced in a study of response to subunit inactivated influenza vaccine. TCRdb used MiXCR to reprocess the RT-PCR reads, holding one entry per CDR3 protein. The table records more than 700,000 distinct CDR3 sequences, over 20% of them present only once. Sequencing was performed on PBMCs from blood, taken around 5 days after vaccination. These receptors originate from a man in his fifties or sixties who received an inactivated influenza vaccine.

This clonotype was picked up a small number of times. The chain couples TRBV5-1 to TRBJ1-4; D uncertain. The CDR3 runs 13 residues. Trimming pared 0 bases from V and 4 bases from J, leaving 4 bases between. Per the germline V gene, CDR1 is SGHRS and CDR2 is YFSETQ. The CDR3 region is CASSLGNNEKLFF. In nucleotides, the CDR3 is TGCGCCAGCAGCTTGGGGAATAATGAAAAACTGTTTTTT.

This clonotype has a count of ten or more. The chain recombines TRBV10-3 with TRBJ2-7, with a tentative D call TRBD1 (5 bases). The length of the CDR3 is 12 residues. Germline assignment: CDR1 ENHRY and CDR2 SYGVKD. Deletions cut 4 bases from V and 4 bases from J, with 8 bases between. CDR3 in amino acids: CAISGDSYEQYF. Here the CDR3 DNA reads TGTGCCATCAGTGGAGACAGTTACGAGCAGTACTTC.

The chain carries TRBV9 and TRBJ2-5; either TRBD1 or TRBD2 may supply D (5 bases each). CDR1 is SGDLS and CDR2 is YYNGEE in the germline V gene. The CDR3 has 15 amino acids. Trimming shortened V by 2 bases and J by 1 base, and 12 bases separated the two germline ends. CDR3 sequence: CASSVSSGGQETQYF. In DNA, the CDR3 is TGTGCCAGCAGCGTCAGTTCTGGGGGCCAAGAGACCCAGTACTTC.

The CDR3 DNA sequence: TGCGCCAGCAGCGAGGGACAGGGTGGGACTGAAGCTTTCTTT. As protein: CASSEGQGGTEAFF. V gene TRBV5-1 combines with J gene TRBJ1-1; 9 bases map to TRBD1. The V gene's germline CDR1 is SGHRS and CDR2 YFSETQ. With V trimmed by 4 bases and J by 5 bases, 6 bases remained unmatched. The CDR3 has 14 amino acids.

The table lists this clonotype with a count of one. The chain combines TRBV18 with TRBJ2-2; TRBD2 agrees at 7 bases. The CDR3 runs to 16 residues. Germline assignment: CDR1 KGHSH and CDR2 LQKENI. Trimming took 5 bases from V and 5 from J; bases not matched to a gene: 11. The CDR3 here is CASSVPGGSRTGELFF. In nucleotides, the CDR3 is TGTGCCAGCTCAGTTCCGGGAGGAAGTCGGACCGGGGAGCTGTTTTTT.

The chain recombines TRBV29-1 with TRBJ2-1, with 10 bases that match TRBD2. CDR1 and CDR2 from the germline V gene are SQVTM and ANQGSEA. V lost 7 bases, J lost 8 bases, and 11 bases stayed unmatched. The CDR3 covers 14 residues. CDR3 protein: CSADPSGSFDEQFF. As DNA, the CDR3 is TGCAGCGCAGATCCTAGCGGGAGTTTCGATGAGCAGTTCTTC.

The V call is TRBV28, the J call TRBJ2-3; the match to TRBD2 covers 13 bases. CDR1 and CDR2 from the germline V gene are MDHEN and SYDVKM. The CDR3 has 16 residues. The V and J ends lost 6 bases and 3 bases, in that order; junction bases with no gene match: 6. The CDR3: CASRETSGGATDTQYF. CDR3 DNA: TGTGCCAGCAGGGAAACTAGCGGGGGGGCGACAGATACGCAGTATTTT.

V and J are TRBV29-1 and TRBJ2-5; 15 bases map to TRBD2. With 4 bases clipped from V and 4 bases from J, the junction kept 4 bases outside the gene matches. This CDR3 is built from 15 residues. Germline CDR1 reads SQVTM; CDR2 reads ANQGSEA. CDR3 sequence: CSVGGLAGGRETQYF. The CDR3 DNA sequence: TGCAGCGTTGGGGGACTAGCGGGAGGACGAGAGACCCAGTACTTC.

This clonotype was seen a single time. V gene TRBV7-9 combines with J gene TRBJ1-2, with D unresolved. Germline V CDR1 and CDR2: SEHNR, FQNEAQ (reference sequence). The CDR3 runs 15 residues. V was cut by 5 bases and J by 8 bases, with 21 bases left in between. As DNA, the CDR3 is TGTGCCAGCAGCAATCCGGGAGGGCCGGTGGGAGGCTACACCTTC. Amino acid sequence: CASSNPGGPVGGYTF.

The chain recombines TRBV6-1 with TRBJ2-1, with TRBD1 identical over 9 bases. The CDR3 length is 17 residues. Germline CDR1 MNHNS, CDR2 SASEGT. V trimming: 3 bases; J trimming: 9 bases; junction bases outside the gene matches: 15. The CDR3 DNA sequence: TGTGCCAGCAGTGATTATCGCCGGGACAGGGCCAGGTTTGAGCAGTTCTTC. The encoded protein is CASSDYRRDRARFEQFF.

This chain connects TRBV5-6 to TRBJ2-3; D gene unclear. The CDR3 contains 16 residues. The germline gives CDR1 SGHDT, CDR2 YYEEEE. The germline V and J ends were trimmed by 0 bases and 0 bases, with 11 bases remaining between them. The CDR3 spells CASSLANGFSTDTQYF. Here the CDR3 DNA reads TGTGCCAGCAGCTTGGCGAACGGATTTAGCACAGATACGCAGTATTTT.

This clonotype was recorded a few times. The chain couples TRBV24-1 to TRBJ2-5; perhaps D is TRBD1 or TRBD2 (5 bases each). Germline lookup yields CDR1 KGHDR and CDR2 SFDVKD. This CDR3 spans 17 amino acids. V gave up 6 bases and J gave up 0 bases, with 19 bases separating them. DNA of the CDR3: TGTGCCACCAGTTCGAACTCGGGACGAGGGAACCAAGAGACCCAGTACTTC. Its protein is CATSSNSGRGNQETQYF.

This sequence joins TRBV21-1 and TRBJ1-5; the D call TRBD1 from the table was never checked on the DNA. TRBV21-1 is a documented pseudogene. This CDR3 comprises 17 residues. The CDR3 coding sequence is TGTGCCAGCAGCAAAGACAGGACCCTTAGAGGGGACGGCCCCCAGCATTTT. Protein: CASSKDRTLRGDGPQHF.

This rearrangement joins TRBV12-3 or TRBV12-4 to TRBJ2-7, with D perhaps matching TRBD1 (6 bases). V was cut by 6 bases and J by 4 bases, with 13 bases left in between. This CDR3 is built from 13 residues. The CDR3 region has the DNA TGTGCCAGCAGCTGGGAACAGGGATACGAGCAGTACTTC. Its protein is CASSWEQGYEQYF.

This sequence joins TRBV3-1 and TRBJ1-5; the D gene is possibly TRBD1 (5 bases). Trimming shortened V by 3 bases and J by 6 bases, and 12 bases separated the two germline ends. The germline V gene has CDR1 LGHDT and CDR2 YNNKEL (reference sequence). This CDR3 contains 14 residues. CDR3 DNA sequence: TGTGCCAGCAGCCAGGGGACCGGCCCTCAGCCCCAGCATTTT. Its translation is CASSQGTGPQPQHF.

This clonotype occurred a few times. CDR3 residues: CASSVAPENTEAFF. The CDR3 region has the DNA TGTGCCAGCAGCGTGGCCCCCGAGAACACTGAAGCTTTCTTT. The chain carries TRBV9 and TRBJ1-1; no reliable D call. Germline loops: CDR1 SGDLS, CDR2 YYNGEE. This CDR3 spans 14 amino acids. Trimming removed 2 bases from V and 1 base from J, with 9 bases in between. Filled out from reference TRBV9 and TRBJ1-1, the complete variable domain reads DSGVTQTPKHLITATGQRVTLRCSPRSGDLSVYWYQQSLDQGLQFLIQYYNGEERAKGNILERFSAQQFPDLHSELNLSSLELGDSALYFCASSVAPENTEAFFGQGTRLTVV.

The CDR3: CASSPTLRGANEKLFF. The CDR3 DNA reads TGTGCCAGCAGCCCCACATTGAGGGGGGCTAATGAAAAACTGTTTTTT. The gene calls are TRBV7-2 and TRBJ1-4; tentatively, D is TRBD1 (6 bases). V was cut by 5 bases and J by 3 bases, with 16 bases left in between. CDR1 is SGHTA and CDR2 is FQGNSA in the germline V gene. The CDR3 length is 16 residues.

CDR3 bases: TGCAGCGGTTACGGAATACTAGCGGGGGGAAACTACAATGAGCAGTTCTTC. Amino acid sequence: CSGYGILAGGNYNEQFF. The rearrangement joins TRBV29-1 to TRBJ2-1, with 12 bases fitting TRBD2. The CDR3 is made up of 17 amino acids. Germline V gene lookup returns CDR1 SQVTM and CDR2 ANQGSEA. Germline trimming cut 7 bases from V and 3 bases from J; bases unmatched to any gene: 13.

This clonotype was observed a handful of times. This chain uses TRBV20-1 with TRBJ2-7; D may be TRBD1 (9 bases). The germline gives CDR1 DFQATT, CDR2 SNEGSKA (reference sequence). Trimming shortened V by 4 bases and J by 12 bases, and 19 bases separated the two germline ends. This CDR3 region has 12 residues. The CDR3 bases are TGCAGTGCTATGGGGACAGGGACTAGTTTGTACTTC. Residues: CSAMGTGTSLYF.

The rearrangement joins TRBV7-9 to TRBJ2-7; 10 nucleotides align to TRBD1. The ends lost 7 bases at V and 2 bases at J; junction bases unmatched: 5. The CDR3 loop spans 14 amino acids. Germline values: CDR1 SEHNR, CDR2 FQNEAQ (reference sequence). The CDR3 sequence is CASTGTGVTYEQYF. The CDR3 nucleotides are TGTGCCAGCACCGGGACAGGGGTGACCTACGAGCAGTACTTC.

This clonotype has only a few counts. The CDR3 region is CSASEPAGWNEQFF. The CDR3 DNA reads TGCAGTGCTAGTGAACCAGCGGGATGGAATGAGCAGTTCTTC. The chain links TRBV20-1 to TRBJ2-1; 7 bases line up with TRBD2. CDR3 length: 14 amino acids. CDR1 and CDR2 (germline): DFQATT, SNEGSKA (reference sequence). With V trimmed by 3 bases and J by 7 bases, 9 bases remained unmatched.

This clonotype was detected only a few times. The chain uses TRBV12-3 or TRBV12-4 and TRBJ1-2; 9 positions match TRBD1. This CDR3 contains 15 residues. V trimming: 4 bases; J trimming: 7 bases; junction bases outside the gene matches: 10. The CDR3 coding sequence is TGTGCCAGCAGTTATGGTAACAGGGGGCGTGTTGGCTACACCTTC. Amino acids: CASSYGNRGRVGYTF.

V and J are TRBV6-1 and TRBJ2-1, with TRBD2 as a possible D gene (7 bases). Germline CDR1 MNHNS, CDR2 SASEGT. The CDR3 is made up of 15 amino acids. With 4 bases removed from V and 1 base from J, the gap between germline ends came to 11 bases. In DNA, the CDR3 is TGTGCCAGCAGTGGGCGGGGGCTATCCTACAATGAGCAGTTCTTC. Translated, it gives CASSGRGLSYNEQFF.

This clonotype has just one count. The rearrangement links TRBV15 to TRBJ2-1; 7 bases line up with TRBD2. CDR3 length: 15 amino acids. V shed 1 base, J shed 2 bases, and the junction held 2 bases outside the gene matches. Germline values: CDR1 LNHNV, CDR2 YYDKDF (reference sequence). CDR3 in amino acids: CATSRAGGPYNEQFF. CDR3 in DNA: TGTGCCACCAGCAGAGCGGGAGGACCCTACAATGAGCAGTTCTTC. The complete variable domain, with remaining parts taken from reference TRBV15 and TRBJ2-1, reads DAMVIQNPRYQVTQFGKPVTLSCSQTLNHNVMYWYQQKSSQAPKLLFHYYDKDFNNEADTPDNFQSRRPNTSFCFLDIRSPGLGDTAMYLCATSRAGGPYNEQFFGPGTRLTVL.

The genes are TRBV20-1 and TRBJ2-1; 11 bases match TRBD2. Germline values: CDR1 DFQATT, CDR2 SNEGSKA (reference sequence). V shed 2 bases, J shed 1 base, and the junction held 1 base outside the gene matches. CDR3 length: 15 residues. In nucleotides, the CDR3 is TGCAGTGCTAGACTAGCGGGAGGATCCTACAATGAGCAGTTCTTC. As protein: CSARLAGGSYNEQFF.

The chain recombines TRBV13 with TRBJ2-5, with 9 bases that match TRBD1. Germline CDR1 and CDR2: PRHDT and FYEKMQ (reference sequence). This CDR3 has 16 residues. V was pared by 5 bases and J by 5 bases, with 12 bases of the junction left unmatched. The CDR3 DNA follows: TGTGCCAGCAGCCCCGCGCCGGGACAGGGTGAGGAGACCCAGTACTTC. Protein sequence: CASSPAPGQGEETQYF.

The chain uses TRBV10-3 and TRBJ2-1, with TRBD2 identical over 8 bases. Trimming cost V 2 bases and J 3 bases; bases outside gene matches: 3. This CDR3 is 15 amino acids long. Germline-derived CDR1 and CDR2 are ENHRY and SYGVKD. CDR3 region: CAISEGSGSYNEQFF. The CDR3 DNA sequence: TGTGCCATCAGTGAGGGGAGCGGGAGCTACAATGAGCAGTTCTTC.